This T cell receptor (beta chain) was captured in a study of regulatory T cells in long-lasting Graves disease. Study in general: Antithyroid drug exposure in newly diagnosed Graves' patients had lasted under 3 months.

Both iRepertoire HTBI primers and Arm-PCR of CDR3 regions were used to build the TCR beta libraries. Each CDR3 protein gets one entry after TCRdb re-called the multiplex PCR reads with MiXCR. The data contain 200,000 to 250,000 distinct CDR3 sequences, approximately 20% of them singletons. With 5 bases removed from V and 0 bases from J, the gap between germline ends came to 7 bases. The CDR3 contains 13 residues. Findings of the study overall: Repertoires from persistent disease leaned toward TRBV28, TRBJ1-2 and TRBJ2-5.

There are many counts of this clonotype. Its antigen is not identified. The sample's time point: newly diagnosed GD, antithyroid drugs for less than 3 months. Making the TCR library involved RNA that had been extracted from PBMCs. An endocrinology department in Xi'an, China, recruited the patients. A roughly 10-milliliter sample of peripheral blood was drawn into EDTA tubes. Source: peripheral blood mononuclear cells (PBMCs), taken at new diagnosis, from a patient treated with antithyroid drugs. The chain is built from TRBV12-3 or TRBV12-4 and TRBJ2-5; possible D gene TRBD1, 5 bases. The clonotype was recovered from a female donor with Graves disease. Here the CDR3 DNA reads TGTGCCAGCAGTCCGGACAACCAAGAGACCCAGTACTTC. It specifies CASSPDNQETQYF.